One and the same sample provided the 14 T cell receptor beta chains below, sequenced in a study of T cells in women clearing cervical HPV infection. Clones were sequenced by immunoSEQ multiplex PCR, and TCRdb holds only the in-frame ones, with some missing. Recorded here are 40,000 to 60,000 clones; the top ten clones represent approximately 1%. Specimen: blood buffy coat. These TCRs come from a woman aged 18-70 years with a cervical HPV16 infection that either progressed to CIN3+ or cleared (not recorded which).

Remarks on this clone: The sequence runs out 3 residues before the end of the CDR3; the remainder is reconstructed from the germline J gene. The rearrangement uses TRBV20-1 and TRBJ2-3; maybe TRBD1 (6 bases). Germline V CDR1 and CDR2: DFQATT, SNEGSKA (reference sequence). This CDR3 is built from 16 residues. The CDR3 sequence: CSARDTRGFRQETQYF. CDR3 bases read: TGCAGTGCTAGAGACACTAGGGGGTTTAGACAAGAGACG.

Details on this clone: The sequenced fragment ends 3 residues before the CDR3 boundary, so the rest is inferred from the germline J gene. The chain uses TRBV20-1 and TRBJ1-2; weak D call: TRBD1 (5 bases). The ends were cut back, 5 bases at V and 3 bases at J, with 19 bases in the middle. Germline V lookup: CDR1 DFQATT, CDR2 SNEGSKA (reference sequence). This CDR3 comprises 15 residues. CDR3 DNA (partial): TGCAGTGCTTCTCCACAAACTGACAGATACTATGGC. Protein product: CSASPQTDRYYG. Given in full, the CDR3 is CSASPQTDRYYGYTF.

Comment on this clone: The CDR3 is cut off 3 residues early in the read; its end comes from the germline J gene. V usage is TRBV13 and J usage is TRBJ1-2; unclear D gene. The CDR3 runs to 14 residues. Germline CDR1 PRHDT, CDR2 FYEKMQ (reference sequence). The V end was cut by 0 bases, the J end by 0 bases, with 5 bases between. The CDR3 is CASSLGTTNYGYTF. The sequenced part of the CDR3 DNA is TGTGCCAGCAGCTTAGGAACTACTAACTATGGC.

Comments on this clone: The read ends 3 residues early relative to the CDR3; the germline J gene fills the gap. The V and J genes are TRBV7-9 and TRBJ1-3; unclear D gene. Germline V gene data show CDR1 as SEHNR and CDR2 as FQNEAQ (reference sequence). This CDR3 spans 13 amino acids. V was cut by 5 bases and J by 8 bases, with 13 bases left in between. The chain's CDR3 is CASSPGLGHTIYF. The part of the CDR3 DNA that was read is TGTGCCAGCAGCCCTGGACTGGGCCACACC.

With regard to this clone: The sequenced fragment ends 3 residues before the CDR3 boundary, so the rest is inferred from the germline J gene. The genes are TRBV9 and TRBJ2-7; 7 bases are a match to TRBD1. Germline values: CDR1 SGDLS, CDR2 YYNGEE. The CDR3 spans 14 residues. The junction had 5 bases not matched to a gene; V was cut back by 3 bases and J by 2 bases. This chain's CDR3 is CASSEGQTTYEQYF. The DNA read from the CDR3 is TGTGCCAGCAGCGAGGGACAGACCACCTACGAG.

On this clone itself: From the germline J gene comes the end of the CDR3, since the read stops 3 residues before it. V usage is TRBV5-1 and J usage is TRBJ1-2; D is unresolved. CDR3 length: 16 amino acids. Trimming left V 4 bases short and J 4 bases short, with 20 bases between. Germline CDR1 reads SGHRS; CDR2 reads YFSETQ. CDR3 residues: CASSEGSTVTPYGYTF. The covered CDR3 bases are TGCGCCAGCAGCGAAGGGTCCACAGTAACCCCCTATGGC.

Turning to this clone: The read finishes 3 residues shy of the CDR3 end, and the germline J gene is used to complete it. The chain employs TRBV5-1 and TRBJ2-2, with TRBD1 matching 9 bases. In germline, CDR1 is SGHRS, CDR2 YFSETQ. This CDR3 has 15 amino acids. The CDR3 sequence: CASSLLQGAASPLFF. The covered CDR3 bases are TGCGCCAGCAGCTTGTTACAGGGGGCGGCTTCACCG.

Turning to this clone: The read halts 3 residues ahead of the CDR3 end, with the missing end drawn from the germline J gene. The chain is built from TRBV20-1 and TRBJ2-1, with TRBD2 identical over 11 bases. Germline values: CDR1 DFQATT, CDR2 SNEGSKA (reference sequence). The CDR3 runs to 19 residues. After removal of 2 bases from V and 0 bases from J, the junction contained 12 bases not matched to a gene. CDR3 bases read: TGCAGTGCTAGACCGACTAGCGGGGCTAAGTGGGGCTCCTACAATGAG. It encodes CSARPTSGAKWGSYNE. In full, the CDR3 reads CSARPTSGAKWGSYNEQFF.

Regarding this clone: The CDR3 extends 3 residues past the end of the read, so its final part is completed from the germline J gene. The chain combines TRBV19 with TRBJ1-1, with D unresolved. Germline loops: CDR1 LNHDA, CDR2 SQIVND (reference sequence). CDR3 length equals 15 residues. V dropped 4 bases and J dropped 4 bases, with 16 bases sitting between them. CDR3 DNA, as far as it was read: TGTGCCAGTAGTACTCGACATCCCTCCGGCACTGAA. As protein: CASSTRHPSGTE. The complete CDR3 sequence is CASSTRHPSGTEAFF.

To note about this clone: The read halts 3 residues ahead of the CDR3 end, with the missing end drawn from the germline J gene. This chain joins TRBV2 and TRBJ2-1, with TRBD2 matching over 9 bases. Germline assignment: CDR1 SNHLY and CDR2 FYNNEI. Trimming at V came to 6 bases and at J to 2 bases, leaving 5 bases not matched to a gene. CDR3 size: 15 residues. The CDR3 spells CASRPLAGAYNEQFF. The sequenced part of the CDR3 DNA is TGTGCCAGCAGGCCATTAGCGGGGGCCTACAATGAG.

Concerning this clone: The read gets to within 3 residues of the CDR3 end, and the germline J gene fills in the rest. The V and J genes are TRBV20-1 and TRBJ2-3; possible D gene TRBD2, 6 bases. The CDR3 extends over 14 amino acids. Trimming left V 7 bases short and J 0 bases short, with 14 bases between. The germline V gene has CDR1 DFQATT and CDR2 SNEGSKA (reference sequence). CDR3 protein: CSVTIGGSTDTQYF. The DNA read from the CDR3 is TGCAGTGTTACGATCGGGGGTAGCACAGATACG.

With respect to this clone: The CDR3 goes on 3 residues after the read ends, and that part is filled in from the germline J gene. The chain has TRBV19 and TRBJ1-2; D possibly corresponds to TRBD1 (5 bases). The germline V gene has CDR1 LNHDA and CDR2 SQIVND (reference sequence). The CDR3 spans 14 residues. The covered CDR3 bases are TGTGCCAGTAAAGCCGGGACTAGCGTAGATACC. Its protein is CASKAGTSVDT. The whole CDR3 region reads CASKAGTSVDTYTF.

Notes on this clone: Read data end 3 residues before the CDR3 end; the end is taken from the germline J gene. This chain connects TRBV4-2 to TRBJ1-4; the match to TRBD1 covers 7 bases. CDR1 is LGHNA and CDR2 is YNFKEQ in the germline V gene. Trimming at V came to 1 base and at J to 8 bases, leaving 4 bases not matched to a gene. The CDR3 spans 14 residues. The CDR3 here is CASSQGLTGEKLFF. Incomplete CDR3 DNA: TGTGCCAGCAGCCAAGGGCTGACAGGGGAAAAA.

Comments on this clone: The CDR3 end is not reached by the read, which stops 3 residues before it; the germline J gene fills it in. This chain joins TRBV5-1 and TRBJ2-3; 7 bases match TRBD1. This CDR3 spans 15 amino acids. The germline gives CDR1 SGHRS, CDR2 YFSETQ. Incomplete CDR3 DNA: TGCGCCAGCAGCTTTGAAAGGGGGCCGCGCGAGACG. It is translated as CASSFERGPRET. The whole CDR3 protein is CASSFERGPRETQYF.